This T cell receptor beta chain was captured in a study of PD-1 blockade in mismatch repair-deficient tumors. Study at large: Enrolled about 2012-2016, patients had progressing, pretreated mismatch repair-deficient cancers of around twelve types. Findings and limits, study-wide: Tumor-resident clones, often absent from pretreatment blood, expanded after pembrolizumab and then contracted.

PCR or immunohistochemistry showed mismatch repair deficiency in every enrolled patient. The TCR-sequenced patients were three responders to pembrolizumab. Germline CDR1 MRHNA, CDR2 SNTAGT. V lost 6 bases and J 12 bases, leaving 13 bases between the germline ends. The CDR3 spans 11 residues. TCRdb keeps only in-frame clones here, not all; method: immunoSEQ multiplex PCR. The sample has around 62,000 clones, approximately 78% seen once; the top ten hold about 5%. Details on this clone: Its specificity is not known.

The clonotype comes from an adult with mismatch repair-deficient cancer. The chain employs TRBV6-4 and TRBJ2-3, with D possibly matching TRBD1 (6 bases). The sequencing used peripheral blood, collected 2 weeks after starting pembrolizumab. The CDR3 loop is CASRTTGTQYF. The CDR3 nucleotides read TGTGCCAGCAGAACAACCGGGACACAGTATTTT.